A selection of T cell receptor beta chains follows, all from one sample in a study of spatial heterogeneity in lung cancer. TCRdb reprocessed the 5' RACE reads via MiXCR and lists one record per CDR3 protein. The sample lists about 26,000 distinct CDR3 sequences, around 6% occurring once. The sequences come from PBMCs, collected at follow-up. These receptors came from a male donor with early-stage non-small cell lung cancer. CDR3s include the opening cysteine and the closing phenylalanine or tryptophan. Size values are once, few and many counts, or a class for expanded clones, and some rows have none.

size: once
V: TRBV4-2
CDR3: CASRHSGGAQETQYF

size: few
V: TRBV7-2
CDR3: CASSLDRGIVGGETQYF

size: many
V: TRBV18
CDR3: CASSPRTENTEAFF

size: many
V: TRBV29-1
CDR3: CSVKQDLTNTGELFF

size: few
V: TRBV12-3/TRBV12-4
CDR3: CASSATSTPRAEQFF

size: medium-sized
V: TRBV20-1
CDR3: CSARPSGGGTGELFF

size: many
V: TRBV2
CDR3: CASSRDSGLNTEAFF

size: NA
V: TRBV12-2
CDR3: CASRLRGTSGKKKNNEQFF

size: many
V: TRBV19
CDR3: CASADSAYNEQFF

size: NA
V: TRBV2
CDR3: CATSLRGGTGELFF

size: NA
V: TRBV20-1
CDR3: CSAPKLEAFF